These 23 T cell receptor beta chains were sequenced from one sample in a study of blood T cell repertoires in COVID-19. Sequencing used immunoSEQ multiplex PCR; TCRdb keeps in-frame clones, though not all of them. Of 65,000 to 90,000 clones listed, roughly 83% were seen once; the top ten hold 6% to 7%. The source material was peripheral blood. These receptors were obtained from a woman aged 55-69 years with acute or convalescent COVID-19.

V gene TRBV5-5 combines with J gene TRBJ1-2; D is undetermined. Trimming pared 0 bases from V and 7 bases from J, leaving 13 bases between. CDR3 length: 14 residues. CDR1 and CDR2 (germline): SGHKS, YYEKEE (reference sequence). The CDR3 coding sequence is TGTGCCAGCAGCTTGGGGCTTACCCCCCCTGGCTACACCTTC. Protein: CASSLGLTPPGYTF.

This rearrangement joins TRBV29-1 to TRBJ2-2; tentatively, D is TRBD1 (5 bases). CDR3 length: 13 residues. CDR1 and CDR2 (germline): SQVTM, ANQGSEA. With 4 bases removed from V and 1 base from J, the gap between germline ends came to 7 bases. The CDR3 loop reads CSVGRGNTGELFF. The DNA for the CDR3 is TGCAGCGTTGGAAGGGGGAACACCGGGGAGCTGTTTTTT.

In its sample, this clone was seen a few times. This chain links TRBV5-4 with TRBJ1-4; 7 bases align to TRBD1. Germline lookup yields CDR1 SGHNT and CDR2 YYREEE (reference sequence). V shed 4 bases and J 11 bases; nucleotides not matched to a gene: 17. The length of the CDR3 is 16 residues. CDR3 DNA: TGTGCCAGCAGCCTTGGACAGGCGGCGGGAATGAGGAAACTGTTTTTT. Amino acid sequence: CASSLGQAAGMRKLFF.

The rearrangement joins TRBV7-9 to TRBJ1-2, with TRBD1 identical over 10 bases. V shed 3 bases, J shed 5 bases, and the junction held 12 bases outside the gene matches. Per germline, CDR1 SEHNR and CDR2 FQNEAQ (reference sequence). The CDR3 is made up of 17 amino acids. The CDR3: CASSLFPSTGGSYGYTF. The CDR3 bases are TGTGCCAGCAGCTTGTTCCCCTCGACAGGGGGCTCTTATGGCTACACCTTC.

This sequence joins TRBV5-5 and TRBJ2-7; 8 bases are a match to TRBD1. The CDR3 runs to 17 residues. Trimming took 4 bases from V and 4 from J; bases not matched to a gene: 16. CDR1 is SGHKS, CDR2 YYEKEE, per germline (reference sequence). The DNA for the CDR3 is TGTGCCAGCAGCCTCGGACAGGGCCACCTCTTATTATACGAGCAGTACTTC. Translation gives CASSLGQGHLLLYEQYF.

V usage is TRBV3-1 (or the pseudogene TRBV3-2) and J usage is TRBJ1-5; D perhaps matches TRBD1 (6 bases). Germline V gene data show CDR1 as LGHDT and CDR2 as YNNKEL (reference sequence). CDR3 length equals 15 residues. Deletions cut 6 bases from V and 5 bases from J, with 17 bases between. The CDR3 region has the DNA TGTGCCAGCAGTAGGGGGGGGGATCGGGATCAGCCCCAGCATTTT. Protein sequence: CASSRGGDRDQPQHF.

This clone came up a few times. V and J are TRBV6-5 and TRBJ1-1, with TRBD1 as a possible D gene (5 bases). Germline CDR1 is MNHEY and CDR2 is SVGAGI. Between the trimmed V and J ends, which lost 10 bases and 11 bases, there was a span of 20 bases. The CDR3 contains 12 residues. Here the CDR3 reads CATLTDLGGAFF. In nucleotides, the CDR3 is TGTGCCACCCTGACAGATCTCGGAGGGGCTTTCTTT.

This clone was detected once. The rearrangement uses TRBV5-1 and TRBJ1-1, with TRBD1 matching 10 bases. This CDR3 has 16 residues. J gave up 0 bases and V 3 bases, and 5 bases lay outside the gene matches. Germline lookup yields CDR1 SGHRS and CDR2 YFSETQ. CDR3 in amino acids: CASSYGTGAMNTEAFF. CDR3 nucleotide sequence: TGCGCCAGCAGCTATGGGACAGGGGCTATGAACACTGAAGCTTTCTTT.

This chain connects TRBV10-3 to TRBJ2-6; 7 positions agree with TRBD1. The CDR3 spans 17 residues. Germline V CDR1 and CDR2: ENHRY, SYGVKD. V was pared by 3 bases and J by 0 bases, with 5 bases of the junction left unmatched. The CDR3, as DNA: TGTGCCATCAGTGAAAGGGACAGCAACTCTGGGGCCAACGTCCTGACTTTC. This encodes CAISERDSNSGANVLTF.

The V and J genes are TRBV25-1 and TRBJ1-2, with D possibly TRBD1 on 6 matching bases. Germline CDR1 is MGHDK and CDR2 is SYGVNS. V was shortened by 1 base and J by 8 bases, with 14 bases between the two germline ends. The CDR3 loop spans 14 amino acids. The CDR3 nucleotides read TGTGCCAGCAGTGAATTGGGGGGGGCGATGGGCTACACCTTC. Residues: CASSELGGAMGYTF.

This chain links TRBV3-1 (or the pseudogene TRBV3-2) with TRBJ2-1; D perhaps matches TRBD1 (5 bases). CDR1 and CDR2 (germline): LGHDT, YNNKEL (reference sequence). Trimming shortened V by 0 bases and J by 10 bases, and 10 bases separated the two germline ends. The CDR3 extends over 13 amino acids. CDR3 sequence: CASSQDRTHEQFF. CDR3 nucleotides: TGTGCCAGCAGCCAAGATCGGACACACGAGCAGTTCTTC.

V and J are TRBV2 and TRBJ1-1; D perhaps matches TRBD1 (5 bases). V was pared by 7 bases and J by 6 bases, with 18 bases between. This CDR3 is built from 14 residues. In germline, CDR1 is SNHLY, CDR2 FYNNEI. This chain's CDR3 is CASTPLIRGPEAFF. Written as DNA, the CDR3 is TGTGCCAGCACCCCCCTTATTAGGGGTCCTGAAGCTTTCTTT.

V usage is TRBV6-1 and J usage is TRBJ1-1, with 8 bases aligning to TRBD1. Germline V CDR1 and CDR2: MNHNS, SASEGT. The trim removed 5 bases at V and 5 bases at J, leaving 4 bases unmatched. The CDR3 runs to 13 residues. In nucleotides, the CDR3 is TGTGCCAGCAGTCCCCGGACAGGGACTGAAGCTTTCTTT. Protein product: CASSPRTGTEAFF.

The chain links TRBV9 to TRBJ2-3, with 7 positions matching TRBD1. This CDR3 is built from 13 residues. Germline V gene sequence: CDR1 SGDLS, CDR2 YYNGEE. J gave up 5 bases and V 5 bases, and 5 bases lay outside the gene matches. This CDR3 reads CASRRTGGDTQYF. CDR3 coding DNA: TGTGCCAGCAGGAGGACAGGAGGAGATACGCAGTATTTT.

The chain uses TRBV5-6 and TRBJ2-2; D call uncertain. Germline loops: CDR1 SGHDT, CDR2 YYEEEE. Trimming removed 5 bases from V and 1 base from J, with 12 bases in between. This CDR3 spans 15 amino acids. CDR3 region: CASRKWPGNTGELFF. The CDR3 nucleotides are TGTGCCAGCAGAAAGTGGCCAGGGAACACCGGGGAGCTGTTTTTT.

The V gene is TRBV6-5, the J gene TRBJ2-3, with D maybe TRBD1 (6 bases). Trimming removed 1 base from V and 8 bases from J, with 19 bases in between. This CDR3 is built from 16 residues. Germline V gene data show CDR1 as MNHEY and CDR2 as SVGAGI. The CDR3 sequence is CASSYLTGTTEGTQYF. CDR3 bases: TGTGCCAGCAGTTACTTAACCGGGACAACAGAGGGTACGCAGTATTTT.

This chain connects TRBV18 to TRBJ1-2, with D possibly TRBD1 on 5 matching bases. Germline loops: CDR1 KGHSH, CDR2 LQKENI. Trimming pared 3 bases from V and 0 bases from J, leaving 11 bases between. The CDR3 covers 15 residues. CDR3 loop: CASSPGLLANYGYTF. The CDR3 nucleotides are TGTGCCAGCTCACCGGGACTGCTAGCTAACTATGGCTACACCTTC.

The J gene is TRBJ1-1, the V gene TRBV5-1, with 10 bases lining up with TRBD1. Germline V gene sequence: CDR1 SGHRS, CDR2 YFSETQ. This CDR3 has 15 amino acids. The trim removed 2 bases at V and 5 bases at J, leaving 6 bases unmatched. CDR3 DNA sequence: TGCGCCAGCAGCTTCCGACAGGGGGCGAGGACTGAAGCTTTCTTT. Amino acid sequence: CASSFRQGARTEAFF.

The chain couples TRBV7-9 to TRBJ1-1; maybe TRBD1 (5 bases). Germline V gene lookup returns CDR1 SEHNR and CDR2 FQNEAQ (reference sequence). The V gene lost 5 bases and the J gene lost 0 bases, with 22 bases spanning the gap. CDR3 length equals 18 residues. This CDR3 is CASSATPPGLELNTEAFF. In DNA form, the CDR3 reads TGTGCCAGCAGCGCCACCCCCCCAGGGTTGGAACTGAACACTGAAGCTTTCTTT.

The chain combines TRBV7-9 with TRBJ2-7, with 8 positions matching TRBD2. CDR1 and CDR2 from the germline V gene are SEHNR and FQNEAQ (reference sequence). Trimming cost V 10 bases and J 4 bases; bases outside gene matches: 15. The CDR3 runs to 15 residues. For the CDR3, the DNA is TGTGCCACCCCTCTTAGCGGGACCAGGTCGTACGAGCAGTACTTC. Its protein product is CATPLSGTRSYEQYF.

The CDR3 DNA reads as TGTGCCAGCAGTTTATTAGGGGCGAACACAGATACGCAGTATTTT. It codes for CASSLLGANTDTQYF. This chain connects TRBV27 to TRBJ2-3; maybe TRBD1 (5 bases). Germline lookup yields CDR1 MNHEY and CDR2 SMNVEV (reference sequence). This CDR3 has 15 amino acids. V was shortened by 1 base and J by 2 bases, with 10 bases between the two germline ends.

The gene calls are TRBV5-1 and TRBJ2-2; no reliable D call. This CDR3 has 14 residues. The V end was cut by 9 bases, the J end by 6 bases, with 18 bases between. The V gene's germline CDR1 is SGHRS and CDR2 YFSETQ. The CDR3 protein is CATEEYPTAGELFF. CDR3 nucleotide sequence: TGCGCCACCGAGGAGTACCCAACGGCCGGGGAGCTGTTTTTT.

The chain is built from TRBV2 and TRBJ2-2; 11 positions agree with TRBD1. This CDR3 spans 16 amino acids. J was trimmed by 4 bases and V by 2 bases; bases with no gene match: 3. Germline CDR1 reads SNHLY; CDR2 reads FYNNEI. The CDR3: CASSEIGTGGTGELFF. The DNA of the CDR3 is TGTGCCAGCAGTGAAATTGGGACAGGGGGCACCGGGGAGCTGTTTTTT.